These T cell receptor beta chains were read from a single sample in a study of CD8 T cells in Susac syndrome. In TCRdb, the immunoSEQ multiplex PCR reads were re-called with MiXCR into one record per CDR3 protein. The sample contains approximately 230,000 distinct CDR3 sequences, approximately 92% of which appear only once. The sequencing sample was made of CD4+ T cells from PBMCs. Receptor source: a human donor with multiple sclerosis. Each CDR3 is given with its conserved first and last residue. The D gene is left open where the match is weak.

V	J	D	CDR3	DNA
TRBV14	TRBJ2-3	NA	CASSQGGPFQYF	TGTGCCAGCAGCCAAGGGGGTCCGTTCCAGTATTTT
TRBV28	TRBJ1-2	NA	CASSLQGARSYTF	TGTGCCAGCAGCCTTCAAGGGGCAAGGAGCTACACCTTC
TRBV20-1	TRBJ1-1	NA	CSARQQYRDLVLF	TGCAGTGCTAGACAACAATACCGAGATTTAGTTCTCTTT
TRBV28	TRBJ1-1	NA	CASSLRFEAFF	TGTGCCAGCAGCTTAAGGTTTGAAGCTTTCTTT
TRBV19	TRBJ2-3	NA	CASSTGAGSDTDTQYF	TGTGCCAGTAGTACAGGGGCAGGGAGTGATACAGATACGCAGTATTTT
TRBV3-1	TRBJ2-3	NA	CASSPQSVGTDTQYF	TGTGCCAGCAGCCCCCAGTCGGTAGGCACAGATACGCAGTATTTT
TRBV5-6	TRBJ2-5	TRBD2	CASRGPMVAGGRQETQYF	TGTGCCAGCAGAGGGCCCATGGTAGCGGGCGGAAGACAAGAGACCCAGTACTTC
TRBV9	TRBJ2-6	NA	CASSVSPGANVLTF	TGTGCCAGCAGCGTATCCCCTGGGGCCAACGTCCTGACTTTC
TRBV15	TRBJ1-6	NA	CATSLRNSPLHF	TGTGCCACCAGCTTGAGGAATTCACCCCTCCACTTT
TRBV19	TRBJ1-2	TRBD1	CASSPAGGQNYGYTF	TGTGCCAGTAGTCCTGCGGGGGGACAGAACTATGGCTACACCTTC
TRBV4-1	TRBJ1-5	NA	CASSQARGGGNQPQHF	TGCGCCAGCAGCCAAGCTCGGGGAGGAGGCAATCAGCCCCAGCATTTT
TRBV19	TRBJ2-4	NA	CASSILDPQPKNIQYF	TGTGCCAGTAGTATTTTGGACCCCCAGCCCAAAAACATTCAGTACTTC
TRBV5-1	TRBJ1-2	TRBD1	CASSPWTGDYGYTF	TGCGCCAGCAGCCCCTGGACAGGGGACTATGGCTACACCTTC